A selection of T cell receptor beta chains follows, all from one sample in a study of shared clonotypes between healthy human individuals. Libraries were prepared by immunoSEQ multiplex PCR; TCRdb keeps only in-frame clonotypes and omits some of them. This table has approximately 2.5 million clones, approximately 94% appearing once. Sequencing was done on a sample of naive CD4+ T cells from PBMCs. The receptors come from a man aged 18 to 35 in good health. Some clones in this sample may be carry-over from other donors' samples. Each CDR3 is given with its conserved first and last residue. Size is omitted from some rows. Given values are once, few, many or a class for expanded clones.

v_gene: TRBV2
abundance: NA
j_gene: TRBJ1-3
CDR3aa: CASSEFSGNTIYF

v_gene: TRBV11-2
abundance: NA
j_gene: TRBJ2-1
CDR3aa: CASSLGRHNEQFF

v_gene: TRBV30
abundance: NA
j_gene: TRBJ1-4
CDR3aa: CAWSLGKGSNEKLFF

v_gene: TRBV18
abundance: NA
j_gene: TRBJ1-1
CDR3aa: CASSPPRQGALLEAFF

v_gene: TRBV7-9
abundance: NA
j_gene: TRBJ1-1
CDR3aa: CASSSRGQMNTEAFF

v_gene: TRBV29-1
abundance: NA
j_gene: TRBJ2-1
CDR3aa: CSVVDSYKSSYNEQFF

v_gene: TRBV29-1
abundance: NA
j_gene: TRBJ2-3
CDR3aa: CSVGGLPGGTDTQYF

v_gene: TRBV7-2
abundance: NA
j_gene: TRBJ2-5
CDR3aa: CASSLQPRSGSETQYF

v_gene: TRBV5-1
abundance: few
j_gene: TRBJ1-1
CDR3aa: CASSRNQGIEAFF

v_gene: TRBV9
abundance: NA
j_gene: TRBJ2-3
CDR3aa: CASTLRDRDTDTQYF

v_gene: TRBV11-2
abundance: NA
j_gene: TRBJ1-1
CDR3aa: CASSFLLSGTEAFF

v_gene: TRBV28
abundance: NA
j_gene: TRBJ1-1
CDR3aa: CASSLGVYMRWTEAFF

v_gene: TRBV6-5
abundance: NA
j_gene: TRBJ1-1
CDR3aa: CASSNRATEAFF

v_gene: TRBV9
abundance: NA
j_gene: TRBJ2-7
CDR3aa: CASSVTGTETYEQYF

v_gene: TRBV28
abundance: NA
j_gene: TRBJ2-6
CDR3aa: CASSLGPSSGANVLTF

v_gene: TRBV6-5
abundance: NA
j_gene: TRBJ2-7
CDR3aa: CASSYSGTYYEQYF

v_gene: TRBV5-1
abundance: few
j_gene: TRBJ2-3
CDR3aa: CASSLAIADTQYF

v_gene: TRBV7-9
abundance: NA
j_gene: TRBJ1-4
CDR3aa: CASSRWTGDGIEKLFF

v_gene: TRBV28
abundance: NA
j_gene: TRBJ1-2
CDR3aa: CASSPGELGYGYTF

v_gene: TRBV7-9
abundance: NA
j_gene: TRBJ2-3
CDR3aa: CASSASGGMLDTQYF

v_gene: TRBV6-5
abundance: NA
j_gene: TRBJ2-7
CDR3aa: CASSSPLAREQYF

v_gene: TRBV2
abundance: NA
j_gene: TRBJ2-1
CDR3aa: CASSTSGRAFEQFF

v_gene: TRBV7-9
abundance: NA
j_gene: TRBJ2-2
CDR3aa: CASSLRAFNTGELFF

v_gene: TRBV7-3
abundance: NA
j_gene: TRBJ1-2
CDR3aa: CASSLTPRAEVYGYTF

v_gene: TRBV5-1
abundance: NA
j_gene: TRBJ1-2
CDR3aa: CASSLESGGVYGYTF

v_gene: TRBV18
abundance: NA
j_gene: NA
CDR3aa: CASSPPQGGYEQYF

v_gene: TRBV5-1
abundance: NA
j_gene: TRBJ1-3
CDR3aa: CASSLAGGLGTIYF

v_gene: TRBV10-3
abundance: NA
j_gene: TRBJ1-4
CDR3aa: CAIRAGRDEKLFF

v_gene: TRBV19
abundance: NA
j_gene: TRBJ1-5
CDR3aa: CASSIDLTGSQPQHF

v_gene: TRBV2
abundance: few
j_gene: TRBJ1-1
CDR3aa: CASSDRPGGNTEAFF

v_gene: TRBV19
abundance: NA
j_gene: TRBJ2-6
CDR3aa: CASSTPGGRGISGANVLTF

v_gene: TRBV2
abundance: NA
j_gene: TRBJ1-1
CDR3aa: CASRGQGYTEAFF

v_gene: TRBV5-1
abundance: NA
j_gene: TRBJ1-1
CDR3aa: CASSLRRDTEAFF

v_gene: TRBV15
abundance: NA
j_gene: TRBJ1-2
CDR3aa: CATSRRSFNYGYTF

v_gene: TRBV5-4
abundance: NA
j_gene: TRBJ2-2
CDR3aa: CASSSTGPGELFF

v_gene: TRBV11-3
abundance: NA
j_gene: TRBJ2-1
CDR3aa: CASSYFTDRPGSYNEQFF

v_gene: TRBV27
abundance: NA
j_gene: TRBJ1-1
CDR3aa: CASSISVYRTEAFF

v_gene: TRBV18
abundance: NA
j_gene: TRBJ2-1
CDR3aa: CASSPRLAGDYNEQFF

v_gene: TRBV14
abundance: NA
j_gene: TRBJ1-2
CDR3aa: CASSQEEKVRGYTF

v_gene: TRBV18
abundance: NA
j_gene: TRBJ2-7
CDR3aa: CASSPGVVVRVEQYF

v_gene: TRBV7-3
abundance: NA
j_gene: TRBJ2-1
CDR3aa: CASSLKPGTSGRTVYNEQFF

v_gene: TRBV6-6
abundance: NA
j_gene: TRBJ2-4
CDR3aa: CASSYGAVNIQYF

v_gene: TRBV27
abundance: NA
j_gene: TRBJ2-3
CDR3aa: CASSWVRVGTDTQYF

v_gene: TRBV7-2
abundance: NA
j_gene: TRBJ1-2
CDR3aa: CASSATRLNYGYTF

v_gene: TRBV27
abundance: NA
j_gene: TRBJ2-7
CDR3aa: CASSRQEKVSEQYF

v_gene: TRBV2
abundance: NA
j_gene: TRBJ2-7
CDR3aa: CASSDVWDSEQYF

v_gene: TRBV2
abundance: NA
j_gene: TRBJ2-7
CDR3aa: CASSEVLAGEQYF

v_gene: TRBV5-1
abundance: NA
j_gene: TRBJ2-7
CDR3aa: CASSLSPFGSAYEQYF

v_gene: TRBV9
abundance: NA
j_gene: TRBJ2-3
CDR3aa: CASTDGGRSTDTQYF

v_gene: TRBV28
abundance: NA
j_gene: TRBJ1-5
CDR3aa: CASSPYRDGPPQHF

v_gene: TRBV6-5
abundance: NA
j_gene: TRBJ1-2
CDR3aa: CASRTTGINGGYTF

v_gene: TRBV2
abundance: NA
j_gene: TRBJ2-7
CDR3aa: CASRVNPGLPYEQYF

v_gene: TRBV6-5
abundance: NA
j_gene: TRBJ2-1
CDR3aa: CASSQSGLYNEQFF

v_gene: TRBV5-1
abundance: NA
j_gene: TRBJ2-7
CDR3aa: CASSPGVVGTSGSYEQYF

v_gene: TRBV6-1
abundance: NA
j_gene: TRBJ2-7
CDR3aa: CASDYTRTSGEQYF

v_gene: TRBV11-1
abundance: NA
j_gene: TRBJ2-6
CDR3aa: CASSLDRGSSGANVLTF

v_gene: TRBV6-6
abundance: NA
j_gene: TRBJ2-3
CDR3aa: CASSYSGGMDTQYF